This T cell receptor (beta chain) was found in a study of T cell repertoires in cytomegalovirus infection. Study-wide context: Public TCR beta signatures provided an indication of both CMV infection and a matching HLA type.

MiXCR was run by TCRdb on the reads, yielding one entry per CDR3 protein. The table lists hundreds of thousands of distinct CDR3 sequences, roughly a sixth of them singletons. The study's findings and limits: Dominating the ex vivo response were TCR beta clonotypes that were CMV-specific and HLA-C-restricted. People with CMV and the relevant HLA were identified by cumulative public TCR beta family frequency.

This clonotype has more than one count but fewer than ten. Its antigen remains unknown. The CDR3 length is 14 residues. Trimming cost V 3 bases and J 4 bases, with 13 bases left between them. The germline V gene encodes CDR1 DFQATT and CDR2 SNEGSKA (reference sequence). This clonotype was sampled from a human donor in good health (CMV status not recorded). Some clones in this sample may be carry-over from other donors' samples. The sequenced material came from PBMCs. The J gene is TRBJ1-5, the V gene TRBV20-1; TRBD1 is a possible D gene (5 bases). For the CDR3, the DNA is TGCAGTGCTAGTCTCCCGACAGAAAATCAGCCCCAGCATTTT. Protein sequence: CSASLPTENQPQHF.